This TCR beta chain was captured by sequencing in a study of blood T cell repertoires in COVID-19. Germline-derived CDR1 and CDR2 are SGHRS and YFSETQ. After removal of 3 bases from V and 0 bases from J, the junction contained 7 bases not matched to a gene. The CDR3 length is 16 residues. Clones were read by immunoSEQ multiplex PCR, and TCRdb kept only the in-frame ones, dropping some. The table has 55,000 to 75,000 clones, 73% seen once; the top ten hold 22%. The specimen sequenced was peripheral blood. The TCR originated in a man in his 60s with acute or convalescent COVID-19. The chain uses TRBV5-1 and TRBJ2-3, with 7 bases that match TRBD1. For the CDR3, the DNA is TGCGCCAGCAGCTCGGGGACAGCGTTTAGCACAGATACGCAGTATTTT. Encoded protein: CASSSGTAFSTDTQYF.